This T cell receptor beta chain was profiled in a study of T cell responses to AZD1222 COVID-19 vaccine. The study, taken as a whole, reports: Variant regions that are unmutated are reportedly the target of nearly half of spike-specific TCRs. After the peak T cell response, and only then, were repertoires sampled. A mostly white British donor set with more females was recruited, and clonal diversity was possibly underestimated. The breadth and depth of Spike-specific TCRs increased once two AZD1222 doses had been given.

The method was immunoSEQ multiplex PCR; TCRdb's version includes in-frame clones alone and lacks a portion of them. The table lists 75,000 to 100,000 clones, around 94% of them singletons. CDR3 length: 15 residues. Germline values: CDR1 LNHDA, CDR2 SQIVND (reference sequence). With V trimmed by 7 bases and J by 0 bases, 5 bases remained unmatched. A word on this clone: Antigen unknown.

V gene TRBV19 combines with J gene TRBJ1-5, with 8 bases that match TRBD1. Sequencing used peripheral blood, obtained on day 0 of AZD1222 vaccination. The clonotype comes from an adult in good health. The DNA of the CDR3 is TGTGCCAGTACCTGGACAGGGAATAGCAATCAGCCCCAGCATTTT. Translating it yields CASTWTGNSNQPQHF.